These 7 T cell receptor beta chains share one sample of origin, sequenced in a study of T cell repertoires in cytomegalovirus infection. Which antigens these TCRs recognize remains unknown. Each CDR3 protein gets one entry after TCRdb re-called the reads with MiXCR. The sample holds approximately 350,000 distinct CDR3 sequences, around a third seen once. The sequences come from cultured PBMCs, collected from culture after CMV antigen stimulation. The receptors come from a human donor in good health (CMV status not recorded). Some clones in this sample may be carry-over from other donors' samples.

This clonotype was found a few times. V gene TRBV6-5 combines with J gene TRBJ2-7; D unresolved. V shed 8 bases and J shed 1 base, with 18 bases lying between them. The CDR3 sequence is 15 residues long. Per germline, CDR1 MNHEY and CDR2 SVGAGI. The CDR3: CASGKRTALSYEQYF. The DNA for the CDR3 is TGTGCCAGCGGGAAGAGGACGGCCCTTTCCTACGAGCAGTACTTC.

The CDR3 sequence: CASGFIQYF. In nucleotides, the CDR3 is TGTGCTAGTGGTTTTATTCAGTATTTT. The chain employs TRBV12-5 and TRBJ2-3, with unresolved D. Between the trimmed V and J ends, which lost 3 bases and 12 bases, there was a span of 4 bases. Germline CDR1 is LGHNT and CDR2 is FRNRAP. The CDR3 spans 9 residues. The whole variable domain, filled in from reference TRBV12-5 and TRBJ2-3, reads DARVTQTPRHKVTEMGQEVTMRCQPILGHNTVFWYRQTMMQGLELLAYFRNRAPLDDSGMPKDRFSAEMPDATLATLKIQPSEPRDSAVYFCASGFIQYFGPGTRLTVL.

The genes are TRBV6-2 or TRBV6-3 and TRBJ2-1; D remains unclear. The CDR3 contains 15 residues. V was pared by 3 bases and J by 2 bases, with 11 bases between. The V gene's germline CDR1 is MNHEY and CDR2 SVGEGT. The chain's CDR3 is CASSYRPPAYNEQFF. The CDR3 nucleotides read TGTGCCAGCAGTTATAGACCCCCGGCCTACAATGAGCAGTTCTTC.

This clonotype was recorded a few times. The CDR3 is CASSPGTGPYEQYV. Here the CDR3 DNA reads TGTGCCAGCAGCCCCGGGACGGGGCCCTACGAGCAGTACGTC. This chain connects TRBV7-2 to TRBJ2-7, with D perhaps TRBD1 or TRBD2 (5 bases each). Germline-derived CDR1 and CDR2 are SGHTA and FQGNSA. Deletions cut 5 bases from V and 2 bases from J, with 13 bases between. The CDR3 runs to 14 residues.

In its sample, this clonotype was seen a few times. This sequence joins TRBV12-3 or TRBV12-4 and TRBJ2-4, with D possibly matching TRBD2 (5 bases). Trimming removed 2 bases from V and 1 base from J, with 6 bases in between. The CDR3 length is 14 residues. This CDR3 is CASSLSGAKNIQYF. The CDR3, as DNA: TGTGCCAGCAGTTTATCGGGGGCCAAAAACATTCAGTACTTC.

This clonotype was seen only a few times. This chain uses TRBV28 with TRBJ2-7, with 11 bases lining up with TRBD1. This CDR3 is 14 amino acids long. The germline CDR1 and CDR2 sequences are MDHEN and SYDVKM. V shed 5 bases and J 6 bases; nucleotides not matched to a gene: 6. The DNA for the CDR3 is TGTGCCAGCAGTATCGGGACAGGGGGATTCGAGCAGTACTTC. As protein: CASSIGTGGFEQYF.

This rearrangement joins TRBV7-6 to TRBJ2-1, with 7 bases lining up with TRBD1. This CDR3 is built from 18 residues. Trimming removed 5 bases from V and 1 base from J; junction bases left unmatched: 14. In germline, CDR1 is SGHVS, CDR2 FNYEAQ. CDR3 in amino acids: CASSPRGRGLVSYNEQFF. The CDR3 coding sequence is TGTGCCAGCAGCCCTCGAGGAAGGGGGCTTGTGTCCTACAATGAGCAGTTCTTC.